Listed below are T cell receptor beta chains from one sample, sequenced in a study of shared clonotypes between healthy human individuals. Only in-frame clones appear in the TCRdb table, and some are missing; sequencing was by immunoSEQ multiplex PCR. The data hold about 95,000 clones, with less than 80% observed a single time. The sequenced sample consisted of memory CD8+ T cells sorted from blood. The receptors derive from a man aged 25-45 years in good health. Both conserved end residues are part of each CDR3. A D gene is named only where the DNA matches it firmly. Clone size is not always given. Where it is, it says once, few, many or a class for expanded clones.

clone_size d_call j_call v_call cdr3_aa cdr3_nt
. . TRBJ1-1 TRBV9 CASSVEVNTEAFF TGTGCCAGCAGCGTAGAGGTAAACACTGAAGCTTTCTTT
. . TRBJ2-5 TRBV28 CASSNPRAAFQETQYF TGTGCCAGCAGCAACCCTCGGGCAGCCTTTCAAGAGACCCAGTACTTC
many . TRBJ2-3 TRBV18 CASSPYQPPFPFLGTDTQYF TGTGCCAGCTCACCATACCAGCCTCCTTTCCCCTTCCTTGGCACAGATACGCAGTATTTT
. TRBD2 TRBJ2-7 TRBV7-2 CASSSLAGSTYEQYF TGTGCCAGCAGCTCACTAGCGGGAAGTACCTACGAGCAGTACTTC
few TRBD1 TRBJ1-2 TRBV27 CASSAQGGYGYTF TGTGCCAGCAGCGCACAGGGGGGATATGGCTACACCTTC
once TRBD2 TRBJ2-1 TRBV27 CASSGTSGAHNEQFF TGTGCCAGCAGTGGGACTAGCGGAGCTCACAATGAGCAGTTCTTC
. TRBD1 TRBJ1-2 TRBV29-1 CSVDSPEGDRGHGYTF TGCAGCGTTGATTCTCCCGAGGGGGACAGGGGGCACGGCTACACCTTC
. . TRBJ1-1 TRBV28 CASSYRILNTEAFF TGTGCCAGCAGTTACAGGATTTTGAACACTGAAGCTTTCTTT
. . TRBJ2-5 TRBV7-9 CASSLNGETQYF TGTGCCAGCAGCTTGAATGGGGAGACCCAGTACTTC
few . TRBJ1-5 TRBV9 CASSDTSGVQPQHF TGTGCCAGCAGCGATACCTCAGGGGTTCAGCCCCAGCATTTT
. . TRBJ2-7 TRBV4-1 CASSHVFGSAYEQYF TGCGCCAGCAGCCACGTGTTCGGTTCGGCGTACGAGCAGTACTTC
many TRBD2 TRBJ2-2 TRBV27 CASSLFSGGNTGELFF TGTGCCAGCAGTTTATTTTCGGGAGGAAACACCGGGGAGCTGTTTTTT
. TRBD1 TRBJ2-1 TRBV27 CASSLTPGQGYNEQFF TGTGCCAGCAGTTTAACCCCGGGACAGGGGTACAATGAGCAGTTCTTC
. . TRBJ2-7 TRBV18 CASSPLNKRDSVSYEQYF TGTGCCAGCTCACCACTGAATAAACGGGACTCGGTCTCCTACGAGCAGTACTTC
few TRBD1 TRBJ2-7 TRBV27 CASTGTGGPWEQYF TGTGCCAGCACCGGGACAGGGGGCCCATGGGAGCAGTACTTC
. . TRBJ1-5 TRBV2 CASSDVATEDQPQHF TGTGCCAGCAGTGATGTCGCGACAGAAGATCAGCCCCAGCATTTT
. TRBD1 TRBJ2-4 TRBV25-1 CASSESGQALAKNIQYF TGTGCCAGCAGTGAATCCGGACAGGCCCTAGCCAAAAACATTCAGTACTTC
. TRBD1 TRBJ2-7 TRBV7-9 CASSPRDRAEQYF TGTGCCAGCAGTCCACGAGACAGGGCTGAGCAGTACTTC
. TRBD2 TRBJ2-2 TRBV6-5 CASSDSSGAGELFF TGTGCCAGCAGTGACTCTAGCGGCGCCGGGGAGCTGTTTTTT
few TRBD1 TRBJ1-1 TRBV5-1 CASSLFGTGEAEAFF TGCGCCAGCAGCTTGTTCGGGACAGGGGAAGCTGAAGCTTTCTTT
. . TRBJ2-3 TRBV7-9 CASSTTDTQYF TGTGCCAGCAGCACCACAGATACGCAGTATTTT
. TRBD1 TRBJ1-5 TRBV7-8 CASSLVQGEGYSNQPQHF TGTGCCAGCAGCTTAGTCCAGGGGGAAGGGTATAGCAATCAGCCCCAGCATTTT
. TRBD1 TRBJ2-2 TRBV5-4 CASSSGQGPVTGELFF TGTGCCAGCAGCTCAGGACAGGGTCCGGTCACCGGGGAGCTGTTTTTT
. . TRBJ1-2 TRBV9 CASSVGPIDRSTFYGYTF TGTGCCAGCAGCGTAGGACCAATAGACAGGTCCACTTTCTATGGCTACACCTTC
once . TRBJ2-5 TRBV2 CASSEARLVRAETQYF TGTGCCAGCAGTGAAGCCCGCCTGGTGCGCGCGGAGACCCAGTACTTC
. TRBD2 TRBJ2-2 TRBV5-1 CASSLATSGTGELFF TGCGCCAGCAGCTTGGCCACTAGCGGGACCGGGGAGCTGTTTTTT
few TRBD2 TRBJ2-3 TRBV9 CASSDPSGTTDTQYF TGTGCCAGCAGCGACCCCAGCGGGACCACAGATACGCAGTATTTT
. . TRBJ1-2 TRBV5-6 CASSLAGEIRSYTF TGTGCCAGCAGCTTAGCAGGGGAAATCCGTAGCTACACCTTC
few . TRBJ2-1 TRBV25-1 CASRQNEQFF TGTGCCAGCCGACAGAATGAGCAGTTCTTC
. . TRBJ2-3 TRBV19 CASSAPDYTDTQYF TGTGCCAGTAGTGCACCGGACTACACAGATACGCAGTATTTT
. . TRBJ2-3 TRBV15 CATSRGTITTDTQYF TGTGCCACCAGCAGAGGGACTATCACCACAGATACGCAGTATTTT
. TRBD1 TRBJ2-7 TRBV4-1 CASSQANPGQGYEQYF TGCGCCAGCAGCCAGGCCAATCCGGGACAGGGCTACGAGCAGTACTTC
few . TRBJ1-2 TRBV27 CASSLVRTDYGYTF TGTGCCAGCAGTTTGGTTCGGACAGACTATGGCTACACCTTC
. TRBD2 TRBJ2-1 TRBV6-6 CASSFGAGVAYNEQFF TGTGCCAGCAGTTTTGGAGCGGGAGTTGCCTACAATGAGCAGTTCTTC
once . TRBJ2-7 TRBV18 CASSPPGHDEQYF TGTGCCAGCTCACCACCAGGGCACGACGAGCAGTACTTC
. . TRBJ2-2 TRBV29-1 CSAKDPNTGELFF TGCAGCGCCAAGGATCCTAACACCGGGGAGCTGTTTTTT
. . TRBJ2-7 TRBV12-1 CASSTTTGQGRYEQYF TGTGCCAGCAGCACCACCACCGGGCAGGGCAGATACGAGCAGTACTTC
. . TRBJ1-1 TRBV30 CAWSMGLMNTEAFF TGTGCCTGGAGTATGGGATTAATGAACACTGAAGCTTTCTTT
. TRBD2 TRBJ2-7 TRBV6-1 CASSEMGGSDEQYF TGTGCCAGCAGTGAAATGGGGGGGAGCGACGAGCAGTACTTC
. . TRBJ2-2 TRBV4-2 CASSPSQDLTGELFF TGTGCCAGCAGCCCCTCCCAGGACCTAACCGGGGAGCTGTTTTTT
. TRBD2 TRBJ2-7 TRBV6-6 CASSSPTSRYEQYF TGTGCCAGCAGTTCCCCGACTAGCCGCTACGAGCAGTACTTC
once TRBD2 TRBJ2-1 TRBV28 CASRGLAGTAYNEQFF TGTGCCAGCAGAGGACTAGCGGGAACAGCCTACAATGAGCAGTTCTTC
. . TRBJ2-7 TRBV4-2 CASSHQLDQNEQYF TGTGCCAGCAGCCACCAACTAGATCAGAACGAGCAGTACTTC
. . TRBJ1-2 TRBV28 CASIGGYYYGYTF TGTGCCAGCATAGGGGGTTATTACTATGGCTACACCTTC
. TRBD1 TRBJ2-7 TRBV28 CASSSRDSGIYEQYF TGTGCCAGCAGCAGCCGGGACAGCGGTATCTACGAGCAGTACTTC
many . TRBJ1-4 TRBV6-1 CASSESPGASEKLFF TGTGCCAGCAGTGAAAGTCCGGGGGCTAGTGAAAAACTGTTTTTT
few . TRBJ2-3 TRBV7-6 CASSFTAAESTDTQYF TGTGCCAGCAGCTTCACCGCGGCGGAGAGCACAGATACGCAGTATTTT
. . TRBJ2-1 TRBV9 CASSHDRRRDYNEQFF TGTGCCAGCAGCCATGACAGGCGCCGGGATTACAATGAGCAGTTCTTC
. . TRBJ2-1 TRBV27 CASSFLNSYNEQFF TGTGCCAGCAGTTTCCTAAACTCCTACAATGAGCAGTTCTTC
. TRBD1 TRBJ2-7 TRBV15 CATSRVDRAAEQYF TGTGCCACCAGCAGAGTGGACAGGGCGGCCGAGCAGTACTTC
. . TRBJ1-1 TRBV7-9 CASSPQGTEAFF TGTGCCAGCAGCCCCCAGGGCACTGAAGCTTTCTTT
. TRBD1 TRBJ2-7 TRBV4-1 CASSLSSGGRQYEQYF TGCGCCAGCAGCCTCTCATCAGGGGGCAGGCAGTACGAGCAGTACTTC
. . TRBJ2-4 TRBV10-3 CAISGTQGNIQYF TGTGCCATCAGTGGTACGCAAGGAAACATTCAGTACTTC
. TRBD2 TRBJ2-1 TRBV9 CASSAPSGRGEQFF TGTGCCAGCAGCGCTCCTAGCGGGAGGGGTGAGCAGTTCTTC
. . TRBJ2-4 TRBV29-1 CSAPGAKNIQYF TGCAGCGCTCCCGGGGCCAAAAACATTCAGTACTTC
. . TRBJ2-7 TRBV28 CASSPGGVTYEQYF TGTGCCAGCAGCCCGGGCGGGGTTACCTACGAGCAGTACTTC
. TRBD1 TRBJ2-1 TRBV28 CASSNRGIGYNEQFF TGTGCCAGCAGCAACAGGGGCATAGGTTACAATGAGCAGTTCTTC
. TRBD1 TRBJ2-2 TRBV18 CASHGQGPTNTGELFF TGTGCCAGCCATGGACAGGGGCCTACCAACACCGGGGAGCTGTTTTTT
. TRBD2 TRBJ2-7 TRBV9 CASSAGTSGTSYEQYF TGTGCCAGCAGCGCAGGGACTAGCGGGACGTCGTACGAGCAGTACTTC